What follows describes a single T cell receptor beta chain. The sample belongs to a study of blood T cell repertoires in COVID-19. Study at large: Sites in the United States, Italy and Spain provided acute and convalescent COVID-19 samples. PBMCs, B-cell-depleted T cells, or T cells were the source of the cDNA or gDNA that made up the material.

Using immunoSEQ multiplex PCR, the repertoire was profiled, and TCRdb retains in-frame clones only, with some absent. The sample holds around 46,000 clones, roughly 86% seen once. The CDR3 extends over 15 amino acids. The germline V gene encodes CDR1 MNHEY and CDR2 SMNVEV (reference sequence). Unmatched junction bases numbered 3, after V lost 3 bases and J lost 0 bases. The clonotype comes from a man in his forties with active COVID-19. Sequences were obtained from peripheral blood. The chain carries TRBV27 and TRBJ2-3; the match to TRBD1 covers 7 bases. The DNA of the CDR3 is TGTGCCAGCAGTTTTGAGGGGGCGAGCACAGATACGCAGTATTTT. It specifies CASSFEGASTDTQYF.